This T cell receptor (beta chain) was sequenced during a study of Graves' ophthalmopathy and Graves' hyperthyroidism. The germline CDR1 and CDR2 sequences are SGHRS and YFSETQ. The CDR3 is made up of 16 amino acids. The V end was cut by 0 bases, the J end by 2 bases, with 9 bases between. Other autoimmune disease, uncontrolled infection, pregnancy and lactation led to exclusion. This clonotype was counted ten times or more. RNA transcripts were the source from which TCR beta CDR3 regions were amplified. First-round RT-PCR employed HTBI primers, with a second-round multiplex PCR after it. TCRdb independently ran MiXCR on the multiplex PCR reads; one entry per CDR3 protein. The data hold almost 750,000 distinct CDR3 sequences, with roughly two fifths observed a single time.

The gene calls are TRBV5-1 and TRBJ2-6; maybe TRBD1 (5 bases). Source material: peripheral blood. The TCR was taken from an adult man with Graves' ophthalmopathy. The CDR3 region has the DNA TGCGCCAGCAGCTTGGAGACAGTAACTGGGGCCAACGTCCTGACTTTC. It codes for CASSLETVTGANVLTF.